This TCR beta chain is drawn from a study of T-cell memory formation after mild COVID-19. This clonotype came up many times. TCRalpha and TCRbeta libraries used 5'RACE with constant-segment primers and UMIs. TCRdb itself ran the 5' RACE reads through MiXCR, one entry per CDR3 protein. The table lists approximately 42,000 distinct CDR3 sequences, 6.6% of them singletons. The V and J ends lost 0 bases and 4 bases, in that order; junction bases with no gene match: 3. CDR1 and CDR2 from the germline V gene are SGHRS and YFSETQ. The CDR3 consists of 14 residues. The chain employs TRBV5-1 and TRBJ1-1, with 7 bases aligning to TRBD1. The sequence was obtained from an adult who had mild COVID-19 (a few samples of this study predate the infection). Cell type and time point are not known. The sequenced sample was PBMCs or a T cell subset sorted from them (not recorded which). DNA for the CDR3: TGCGCCAGCAGCTTGGGAGGGGGCGGCACTGAAGCTTTCTTT. It encodes CASSLGGGGTEAFF.